A single sample gave rise to the 28 T cell receptor beta chains below, sequenced in a study of T cell responses to AZD1222 COVID-19 vaccine. Some clones are missing from TCRdb's copy, which holds only in-frame ones; the method was immunoSEQ multiplex PCR. The top ten clones hold more than 3.5% of a sample with 90,000 to 150,000 clones, around 90% of them seen once. The source was peripheral blood, collected 28 days after the second dose of the MenACWY control vaccine. Source of these receptors: an adult who received the MenACWY meningococcal vaccine as a control.

The chain recombines TRBV7-9 with TRBJ1-1, with D unclear. Trimming stripped 5 bases from V and 10 bases from J, with 17 bases between. Germline CDR1 is SEHNR and CDR2 is FQNEAQ (reference sequence). The CDR3 is 13 residues long. The CDR3 protein is CASSLGPEVGAFF. CDR3 bases: TGTGCCAGCAGCCTCGGACCGGAGGTAGGAGCTTTCTTT.

J is TRBJ1-1 and V is TRBV2; D might be TRBD1 (5 bases). Germline-derived CDR1 and CDR2 are SNHLY and FYNNEI. V was trimmed by 1 base and J by 2 bases, leaving 8 bases between them. This CDR3 region has 14 residues. This CDR3 is CASSEGQTNTEAFF. The CDR3 DNA reads as TGTGCCAGCAGTGAAGGACAGACCAACACTGAAGCTTTCTTT.

V gene TRBV28 combines with J gene TRBJ2-5; TRBD2 aligns across 8 bases. With 6 bases clipped from V and 2 bases from J, the junction kept 8 bases outside the gene matches. Germline values: CDR1 MDHEN, CDR2 SYDVKM. This CDR3 comprises 15 residues. The CDR3 here is CASSHFGGAQETQYF. DNA of the CDR3: TGTGCCAGCAGCCACTTCGGGGGGGCGCAAGAGACCCAGTACTTC.

The V call is TRBV12-3 or TRBV12-4, the J call TRBJ2-7, with D perhaps matching TRBD1 (5 bases). The V end was cut by 3 bases, the J end by 5 bases, with 8 bases between. CDR3 length equals 12 residues. The CDR3 DNA reads as TGTGCCAGCAGTTTGGGGCCTCACGAGCAGTACTTC. Translation gives CASSLGPHEQYF.

V and J are TRBV21-1 and TRBJ2-7; TRBD2 is the table's D call and was not checked against the DNA. TRBV21-1 is classified as a pseudogene. This CDR3 is built from 14 residues. The DNA for the CDR3 is TGTGCCATCCTCAAACCGGGTCTAACACCCGAGCAGTACGTC. It translates to CAILKPGLTPEQYV.

V usage is TRBV28 and J usage is TRBJ2-2; no definite D call. V was clipped by 2 bases and J by 0 bases, with 7 bases between them. CDR1 is MDHEN, CDR2 SYDVKM, per germline. The CDR3 runs 15 residues. CDR3 sequence (DNA): TGTGCCAGCAGTTTACGGGCCTCGAACACCGGGGAGCTGTTTTTT. As protein: CASSLRASNTGELFF. The whole variable domain, remainder taken from reference TRBV28 and TRBJ2-2, is DVKVTQSSRYLVKRTGEKVFLECVQDMDHENMFWYRQDPGLGLRLIYFSYDVKMKEKGDIPEGYSVSREKKERFSLILESASTNQTSMYLCASSLRASNTGELFFGEGSRLTVL.

The chain recombines TRBV29-1 with TRBJ1-2, with D perhaps matching TRBD1 (5 bases). The CDR3 runs to 14 residues. V lost 7 bases and J 5 bases, leaving 20 bases between the germline ends. Germline CDR1 SQVTM, CDR2 ANQGSEA. The CDR3 DNA reads TGCAGCGCGACGGGGGATCAGGGTGGGTATGGCTACACCTTC. Protein: CSATGDQGGYGYTF. The full variable domain, in which reference TRBV29-1 and TRBJ1-2 provide the parts outside the CDR3, is SAVISQKPSRDICQRGTSLTIQCQVDSQVTMMFWYRQQPGQSLTLIATANQGSEATYESGFVIDKFPISRPNLTFSTLTVSNMSPEDSSIYLCSATGDQGGYGYTFGSGTRLTVV.

The gene calls are TRBV20-1 and TRBJ2-7; D uncertain. V lost 3 bases, J lost 1 base, and 13 bases lay in between. The CDR3 is 14 residues long. The V gene's germline CDR1 is DFQATT and CDR2 SNEGSKA (reference sequence). The CDR3 DNA follows: TGCAGTGCTAGTGGCGAAGGCGTTTCCTACGAGCAGTACTTC. Translation: CSASGEGVSYEQYF.

The rearrangement links TRBV6-6 to TRBJ1-5, with unresolved D. The V gene's germline CDR1 is MNHNY and CDR2 SVGAGI (reference sequence). CDR3 length equals 13 residues. The V end lost 5 bases, the J end lost 2 bases, and 7 bases lay between the germline ends. The CDR3: CASSTAGNQPQHF. The CDR3 DNA is TGTGCCAGCAGTACTGCAGGCAATCAGCCCCAGCATTTT.

In DNA form, the CDR3 reads TGTGCCTGGAGTGAAACCGGCAATCAGCCCCAGCATTTT. This translates into CAWSETGNQPQHF. V and J are TRBV30 and TRBJ1-5; D remains ambiguous. The CDR3 length is 13 residues. Germline V gene data show CDR1 as GTSNPN and CDR2 as SVGIG (reference sequence). Trimming took off 1 base at V and 2 bases at J, with 6 bases between the two ends. Full variable domain (missing parts from reference TRBV30 and TRBJ1-5): SQTIHQWPATLVQPVGSPLSLECTVEGTSNPNLYWYRQAAGRGLQLLFYSVGIGQISSEVPQNLSASRPQDRQFILSSKKLLLSDSGFYLCAWSETGNQPQHFGDGTRLSIL.

V and J are TRBV5-8 and TRBJ1-4; no firm D call. The CDR3 is made up of 11 amino acids. Germline CDR1 is SGHTS and CDR2 is YDEGEE. V lost 0 bases and J lost 7, with 1 base in between. CDR3 nucleotide sequence: TGTGCCAGCAGCTTGGTTGAAAAACTGTTTTTT. It is translated as CASSLVEKLFF.

This rearrangement joins TRBV27 to TRBJ1-2, with 11 bases matching TRBD1. Germline loops: CDR1 MNHEY, CDR2 SMNVEV (reference sequence). CDR3 size: 15 residues. V dropped 0 bases and J dropped 7; count of bases not matched to a gene: 4. The CDR3: CASSLSPDRGPGYTF. The DNA of the CDR3 is TGTGCCAGCAGTTTATCGCCGGACAGGGGGCCTGGCTACACCTTC.

The rearrangement joins TRBV7-9 to TRBJ1-6, with D possibly matching TRBD1 (5 bases). The CDR3 sequence is 15 residues long. Between the trimmed V and J ends, which lost 6 bases and 7 bases, there was a span of 16 bases. Germline V gene lookup returns CDR1 SEHNR and CDR2 FQNEAQ (reference sequence). CDR3 nucleotides: TGTGCCAGCAGTTACGGAGGGACGGAGAATTCACCCCTCCACTTT. Translating gives CASSYGGTENSPLHF.

V gene TRBV6-1 combines with J gene TRBJ2-1; 7 bases map to TRBD2. This CDR3 comprises 14 residues. Trimming at V came to 2 bases and at J to 9 bases, leaving 7 bases not matched to a gene. Germline lookup yields CDR1 MNHNS and CDR2 SASEGT. The CDR3 spells CASSEIVPGGEQFF. The CDR3 DNA reads TGTGCCAGCAGTGAAATCGTCCCGGGGGGTGAGCAGTTCTTC.

A single count supports this clone. The chain is built from TRBV7-2 and TRBJ2-3; possibly TRBD1 for D (7 bases). The germline V gene encodes CDR1 SGHTA and CDR2 FQGNSA. V was trimmed by 1 base and J by 0 bases, leaving 11 bases between them. The CDR3 covers 16 residues. For the CDR3, the DNA is TGTGCCAGCAGCTTAGGCAGGGGGGAAAGCACAGATACGCAGTATTTT. This translates into CASSLGRGESTDTQYF. Filled out from reference TRBV7-2 and TRBJ2-3, the complete variable domain reads GAGVSQSPSNKVTEKGKDVELRCDPISGHTALYWYRQSLGQGLEFLIYFQGNSAPDKSGLPSDRFSAERTGGSVSTLTIQRTQQEDSAVYLCASSLGRGESTDTQYFGPGTRLTVL.

This rearrangement joins TRBV5-1 to TRBJ1-1; no clear D. The CDR3 covers 14 residues. Trimming took off 0 bases at V and 11 bases at J, with 17 bases between the two ends. Germline assignment: CDR1 SGHRS and CDR2 YFSETQ. The DNA of the CDR3 is TGCGCCAGCAGCTTGGTCGGGTCAGCTTGGGAGGCTTTCTTT. This gives the protein CASSLVGSAWEAFF.

The rearrangement uses TRBV9 and TRBJ1-2, with 9 bases identical to TRBD1. The CDR3 is 14 residues long. Germline assignment: CDR1 SGDLS and CDR2 YYNGEE. Trimming took 7 bases from V and 2 from J; bases not matched to a gene: 6. This chain's CDR3 is CASCRDRENYGYTF. CDR3 nucleotides: TGTGCCAGCTGCCGGGACAGGGAAAACTATGGCTACACCTTC.

DNA of the CDR3: TGTGCCAGCAGTTACTCGAACGGGGCTGTTGAAAAACTGTTTTTT. This sequence encodes CASSYSNGAVEKLFF. The V call is TRBV6-5, the J call TRBJ1-4, with D possibly being TRBD1 (5 bases). This CDR3 spans 15 amino acids. Germline lookup yields CDR1 MNHEY and CDR2 SVGAGI. V was cut by 0 bases and J by 7 bases, with 12 bases left in between.

The chain combines TRBV27 with TRBJ2-7, with 9 nucleotides matching TRBD1. The CDR3 has 15 residues. V lost 3 bases and J lost 4; bases outside the gene matches: 7. Looked up from germline, CDR1 is MNHEY and CDR2 is SMNVEV (reference sequence). The CDR3: CASSFRQGGWYEQYF. The CDR3 DNA is TGTGCCAGCAGTTTCCGACAGGGGGGGTGGTACGAGCAGTACTTC.

The gene calls are TRBV6-1 and TRBJ2-3, with 12 bases lining up with TRBD2. The V gene's germline CDR1 is MNHNS and CDR2 SASEGT. The CDR3 has 16 residues. With V trimmed by 0 bases and J by 3 bases, 1 base remained unmatched. The CDR3 loop is CASSEAGTSGTDTQYF. CDR3 in DNA: TGTGCCAGCAGTGAAGCCGGGACTAGCGGGACAGATACGCAGTATTTT.

The chain recombines TRBV30 with TRBJ1-5, with 9 bases fitting TRBD1. The V gene's germline CDR1 is GTSNPN and CDR2 SVGIG (reference sequence). This CDR3 comprises 14 residues. Losses at the gene ends were 1 base for V and 4 bases for J; bases not matched to a gene: 2. The CDR3 spells CAWSDRGQNQPQHF. Written as DNA, the CDR3 is TGTGCCTGGAGTGACAGGGGGCAGAATCAGCCCCAGCATTTT.

CDR3 nucleotide sequence: TGCAGCGTTGAAGACTCCACGACAGGGGCGAACTACAATGAGCAGTTCTTC. It yields the protein CSVEDSTTGANYNEQFF. The J gene is TRBJ2-1, the V gene TRBV29-1; TRBD1 matches at 8 bases. The CDR3 length is 17 residues. Trimming removed 0 bases from V and 3 bases from J; junction bases left unmatched: 10. The germline V gene has CDR1 SQVTM and CDR2 ANQGSEA.

The chain couples TRBV27 to TRBJ1-2; a weak D match, TRBD1 (6 bases). CDR3 length equals 15 residues. Trimming stripped 6 bases from V and 1 base from J, with 15 bases between. Per germline, CDR1 MNHEY and CDR2 SMNVEV (reference sequence). The CDR3 DNA reads TGTGCCAGCAGAGGGGCCGTGGACAGTAACTATGGCTACACCTTC. Amino acids: CASRGAVDSNYGYTF.

The chain joins TRBV24-1 to TRBJ2-7, with D tentatively TRBD1 (6 bases). The CDR3 is 13 residues long. Germline lookup yields CDR1 KGHDR and CDR2 SFDVKD. Trimming cost V 9 bases and J 1 base, with 12 bases left between them. The CDR3 protein is CATSSDSSYEQYF. In DNA form, the CDR3 reads TGTGCCACCTCCTCGGACAGTTCCTACGAGCAGTACTTC.

The rearrangement links TRBV5-7 to TRBJ2-7, with 10 bases aligning to TRBD1. TRBV5-7 is assigned to the ORF class and has an uncertain function. V lost 1 base to trimming and J lost 4 bases; unmatched junction nucleotides: 2. This CDR3 contains 14 residues. CDR3 sequence (DNA): TGTGCCAGCAGCTTGTGGGACAGGGGTTACGAGCAGTACGTC. Its translation: CASSLWDRGYEQYV.

The genes are TRBV27 and TRBJ1-2; TRBD1 matches at 10 bases. CDR3 length equals 15 residues. The germline V gene has CDR1 MNHEY and CDR2 SMNVEV (reference sequence). The V gene end was trimmed by 6 bases and the J gene end by 3 bases; junction bases not matched to a gene: 7. This CDR3 reads CASRGQGKRHYGYTF. The CDR3 nucleotides read TGTGCCAGCAGGGGACAGGGGAAGCGGCACTATGGCTACACCTTC.

The chain joins TRBV12-3 or TRBV12-4 to TRBJ2-5, with D possibly being TRBD1 (6 bases). V was clipped by 6 bases and J by 9 bases, with 14 bases between them. The CDR3 has 12 residues. CDR3 sequence (DNA): TGTGCCAGCAGCGGACAGCGGACGGCCCAGTACTTC. Protein sequence: CASSGQRTAQYF.

The gene calls are TRBV27 and TRBJ1-2; 8 nucleotides align to TRBD1. The CDR3 is 15 amino acids. Losses at the gene ends were 1 base for V and 7 bases for J; bases not matched to a gene: 8. Looked up from germline, CDR1 is MNHEY and CDR2 is SMNVEV (reference sequence). CDR3 nucleotide sequence: TGTGCCAGCAGTTTATTGTCAGGGGGCGCGGGTGGCTACACCTTC. It yields the protein CASSLLSGGAGGYTF.